The source of this T cell receptor (beta chain) is a study of blood T cell repertoires in COVID-19. Study information: Collection of acute and convalescent COVID-19 samples took place in the United States, Italy and Spain. PBMCs, B-cell-depleted T cells, or T cells were the source of the cDNA or gDNA that made up the material.

Authors' processing steps: Amplifying reference gene primers gave estimates of nucleated cell counts. Assay: immunoSEQ multiplex PCR; the TCRdb copy retains only in-frame clones and omits some. From that table come the V and J calls and clone size; the DNA was used to work out D and trimming. The profile covers under 200,000 clones, with approximately 88% appearing a single time and 3% to 4% taken by the ten largest. Germline V gene lookup returns CDR1 LNHDA and CDR2 SQIVND (reference sequence). J gave up 4 bases and V 5 bases, and 15 bases lay outside the gene matches. The CDR3 covers 17 residues. This TCR derives from a woman in her sixties who had recovered from COVID-19. Sample: peripheral blood. The rearrangement links TRBV19 to TRBJ1-2, with TRBD1 matching 8 bases. CDR3 nucleotides: TGTGCCAGTAGTGACCCGGGACAGGTCTCATCCTCCTATGGCTACACCTTC. Protein: CASSDPGQVSSSYGYTF.